These T cell receptor beta chains were read from a single sample in a study of Ad26.COV2.S vaccination and SARS-CoV-2 variants. Repertoires were generated with immunoSEQ multiplex PCR, while TCRdb's copy carries only in-frame clones and drops some. The sample includes 250,000 to 300,000 clones, about 89% of them seen just once. The specimen was peripheral blood, collected in a trial of Ad26.COV2.S vaccine versus placebo. The source is a person between 18 and 65 years old who received the Ad26.COV2.S COVID-19 vaccine or a placebo. Both conserved end residues are part of each CDR3. Each record gives: J gene, clone size, D gene, V gene, CDR3 DNA, CDR3 protein. The D gene is left open where the match is weak. Clone size appears in some rows only: once, few, many, or a class for an expanded clone.

j_gene: TRBJ1-2
abundance: .
d_gene: TRBD1
v_gene: TRBV7-9
CDR3nt: TGTGCCAGCAGCTTATCAGGGGGCGTGATAGCTAACTATGGCTACACCTTC
CDR3aa: CASSLSGGVIANYGYTF

j_gene: TRBJ1-1
abundance: .
d_gene: .
v_gene: TRBV7-8
CDR3nt: TGTGCCAGCATCCGACGGGAAAACACTGAAGCTTTCTTT
CDR3aa: CASIRRENTEAFF

j_gene: TRBJ2-1
abundance: once
d_gene: .
v_gene: TRBV20-1
CDR3nt: TGCAGTGCCCCGGGCCCCAATGAGCAGTTCTTC
CDR3aa: CSAPGPNEQFF

j_gene: TRBJ2-1
abundance: .
d_gene: .
v_gene: TRBV7-2
CDR3nt: TGTGCCAGCACCCAAGTGGGGGAGCAGTTCTTC
CDR3aa: CASTQVGEQFF

j_gene: TRBJ2-7
abundance: .
d_gene: .
v_gene: TRBV7-8
CDR3nt: TGTGCCAGCAGCCGCCTAGGGAACGAGCAGTACTTC
CDR3aa: CASSRLGNEQYF

j_gene: TRBJ2-7
abundance: .
d_gene: .
v_gene: TRBV21-1
CDR3nt: TGTGCCAGCAGCTCGTCTAGGCCACTAGACAACCCCTACGAGCAGTACTTC
CDR3aa: CASSSSRPLDNPYEQYF

j_gene: TRBJ1-1
abundance: .
d_gene: .
v_gene: TRBV6-1
CDR3nt: TGTGCCAGCAGTGAAGCGGGGGGAGTCTTTATTGAAGCTTTCTTT
CDR3aa: CASSEAGGVFIEAFF

j_gene: TRBJ2-3
abundance: once
d_gene: .
v_gene: TRBV11-2
CDR3nt: TGTGCCAGCAGCTTAGGGCCAAACACAGATACGCAGTATTTT
CDR3aa: CASSLGPNTDTQYF

j_gene: TRBJ1-6
abundance: .
d_gene: .
v_gene: TRBV18
CDR3nt: TGTGCCAGCTCACCAGGCGGGGATTCACCCCTCCACTTT
CDR3aa: CASSPGGDSPLHF

j_gene: TRBJ1-2
abundance: .
d_gene: TRBD1
v_gene: TRBV10-1
CDR3nt: TGCGCCAGCAGTGAGCCGAAACCGAGGACAGGAACCTATGGCTACACCTTC
CDR3aa: CASSEPKPRTGTYGYTF

j_gene: TRBJ1-1
abundance: .
d_gene: TRBD1
v_gene: TRBV7-9
CDR3nt: TGTGCCAGCAGCTTACAGGGGGCTGAAACTGAAGCTTTCTTT
CDR3aa: CASSLQGAETEAFF

j_gene: TRBJ1-5
abundance: .
d_gene: .
v_gene: TRBV27
CDR3nt: TGTGCCAGCAGTTCGGAGGGGAGGGGAAGCAATCAGCCCCAGCATTTT
CDR3aa: CASSSEGRGSNQPQHF

j_gene: TRBJ1-4
abundance: .
d_gene: .
v_gene: TRBV11-2
CDR3nt: TGTGCCAGCAGCCAAAAGTCCGTGAATACTGAAAAACTGTTTTTT
CDR3aa: CASSQKSVNTEKLFF

j_gene: TRBJ2-3
abundance: .
d_gene: TRBD2
v_gene: TRBV7-9
CDR3nt: TGTGCCAGCAGCTTCCCAAGGACTAGCGGGAGTCGAGGTACGCAGTATTTT
CDR3aa: CASSFPRTSGSRGTQYF

j_gene: TRBJ1-1
abundance: .
d_gene: .
v_gene: TRBV27
CDR3nt: TGTGCCAGCAGTTCCCTCTGGGCGAACACTGAAGCTTTCTTT
CDR3aa: CASSSLWANTEAFF

j_gene: TRBJ2-7
abundance: .
d_gene: .
v_gene: TRBV2
CDR3nt: TGTGCCAGCAGTTTAAGCTCCTACGAGCAGTACTTC
CDR3aa: CASSLSSYEQYF

j_gene: TRBJ2-7
abundance: .
d_gene: .
v_gene: TRBV3-1/TRBV3-2
CDR3nt: TGTGCCAGCAGCCACCGGGAACCCGGACGGGAGCAGTACTTC
CDR3aa: CASSHREPGREQYF

j_gene: TRBJ2-2
abundance: .
d_gene: TRBD2
v_gene: TRBV7-6
CDR3nt: TGTGCCAGCAGCTTACTCCTGGCGGGGGGGAACACCGGGGAGCTGTTTTTT
CDR3aa: CASSLLLAGGNTGELFF

j_gene: TRBJ2-2
abundance: .
d_gene: TRBD1
v_gene: TRBV4-1
CDR3nt: TGCGCCAGCAGCCGTCCAGGGGGCACCGGGGAGCTGTTTTTT
CDR3aa: CASSRPGGTGELFF

j_gene: TRBJ2-1
abundance: .
d_gene: .
v_gene: TRBV27
CDR3nt: TGTGCCAGCAGTTTCCACAGGGTGTTTGAGCAGTTCTTC
CDR3aa: CASSFHRVFEQFF

j_gene: TRBJ1-1
abundance: .
d_gene: .
v_gene: TRBV29-1
CDR3nt: TGCAGCGTAGGACATGTCGTGAACACTGAAGCTTTCTTT
CDR3aa: CSVGHVVNTEAFF

j_gene: TRBJ1-4
abundance: once
d_gene: .
v_gene: TRBV5-1
CDR3nt: TGCGCCAGCAGCTTGGACAGCCCCGGTGAAAAACTGTTTTTT
CDR3aa: CASSLDSPGEKLFF

j_gene: TRBJ2-2
abundance: .
d_gene: TRBD2
v_gene: TRBV18
CDR3nt: TGTGCCAGCTCACCACATGCCCTAGCGGGAGATTTTTCCGGGGAGCTGTTTTTT
CDR3aa: CASSPHALAGDFSGELFF

j_gene: TRBJ2-5
abundance: .
d_gene: .
v_gene: TRBV7-2
CDR3nt: TGTGCCAGCAGCTTAGCGTTGGGTTCGATCGCAGACATCCAAGAGACCCAGTACTTC
CDR3aa: CASSLALGSIADIQETQYF

j_gene: TRBJ2-3
abundance: .
d_gene: TRBD2
v_gene: TRBV5-1
CDR3nt: TGCGCCAGCAGCTTGGCCCTAGCGGGGGGGCTGGGTACAGATACGCAGTATTTT
CDR3aa: CASSLALAGGLGTDTQYF

j_gene: TRBJ2-1
abundance: .
d_gene: .
v_gene: TRBV11-2
CDR3nt: TGTGCCAGCAGCAAAGGGGGTAAATCTACTACCGGGTACAATGAGCAGTTCTTC
CDR3aa: CASSKGGKSTTGYNEQFF

j_gene: TRBJ2-7
abundance: .
d_gene: TRBD2
v_gene: TRBV4-2
CDR3nt: TGTGCCAGCAGCCCCGCACTAGCGGGGGGATACGAGCAGTACTTC
CDR3aa: CASSPALAGGYEQYF

j_gene: TRBJ2-2
abundance: few
d_gene: TRBD1
v_gene: TRBV6-1
CDR3nt: TGTGCCAGCAGTGACAGGGGGCTAAACACCGGGGAGCTGTTTTTT
CDR3aa: CASSDRGLNTGELFF

j_gene: TRBJ2-5
abundance: .
d_gene: .
v_gene: TRBV6-4
CDR3nt: TGTGCCAGCATCTCGGGGTACCAAGAGACCCAGTACTTC
CDR3aa: CASISGYQETQYF

j_gene: TRBJ1-2
abundance: .
d_gene: .
v_gene: TRBV6-5
CDR3nt: TGTGCCAGCAGCAAAGGACAGCTTGGCTACACCTTC
CDR3aa: CASSKGQLGYTF

j_gene: TRBJ1-5
abundance: .
d_gene: .
v_gene: TRBV12-3/TRBV12-4
CDR3nt: TGTGCCAGCAGCCCACGCAATCAGCCCCAGCATTTT
CDR3aa: CASSPRNQPQHF

j_gene: TRBJ1-6
abundance: once
d_gene: TRBD1
v_gene: TRBV4-3
CDR3nt: TGCGCCAGCAGCCAGGCTCAGGGGGGTAATTCACCCCTCCACTTT
CDR3aa: CASSQAQGGNSPLHF

j_gene: TRBJ1-6
abundance: few
d_gene: .
v_gene: TRBV7-3
CDR3nt: TGTGCCAGCAGCCCGACAGATAATTCACCCCTCCACTTT
CDR3aa: CASSPTDNSPLHF

j_gene: TRBJ1-1
abundance: few
d_gene: .
v_gene: TRBV2
CDR3nt: TGTGCCAGCATACGGGGTGAAGCTTTCTTT
CDR3aa: CASIRGEAFF

j_gene: TRBJ1-1
abundance: once
d_gene: .
v_gene: TRBV6-5
CDR3nt: TGTGCCATCGTACAGGGCACTGAAGCTTTCTTT
CDR3aa: CAIVQGTEAFF

j_gene: TRBJ2-2
abundance: .
d_gene: .
v_gene: TRBV18
CDR3nt: TGTGCCAGCTCACCATCGAAGAACCGGGAGCTGTTTTTT
CDR3aa: CASSPSKNRELFF